This T cell receptor beta chain appears in the sequencing data of a study of blood T cell repertoires in COVID-19 (dated by TCRdb to between 2020 and 2021). Background for the entire study: Collaborator samples came from the United States, Italy and Spain and covered acute and convalescent phases of COVID-19. The material from the prospective study consisted of cDNA or gDNA derived from T cells, B-cell-depleted T cells, or PBMCs. Samples were obtained from the ongoing ImmuneRACE study (first 160 participants) and from 1,200 or so subjects provided by 6 global collaborators. A freely available public database, intended as a resource for researchers studying the immune response to SARS-CoV-2, is where the repertoires were released. Deeply sampled blood TCRbeta repertoires from subjects exposed to, actively infected with, or recovered from COVID-19 were included in the dataset. Sample metadata almost always included a de-identified subject ID, COVID-19 status, age in years and sex. HLA class I and class II types, where available, came from metadata supplied by the sample provider rather than from assay-based typing.

The immunoSEQ Assay, a bias-controlled multiplex PCR, was used to amplify TCRbeta CDR3 regions from genomic DNA. Per the original workflow: Nucleated cell counts per sample were estimated from amplification of reference gene primers within the assay. To quantify the absolute abundance of each unique TCRbeta CDR3 rearrangement, sequence reads were collapsed and filtered. For each sample, productive Simpson clonality was calculated as the square root of Simpson's diversity index over productive rearrangements. Drawn from immuneACCESS, this table holds only the in-frame rearrangements with V and J called that TCRdb kept. Clones are partly lost; checked studies trace under half to an unresolved V gene and leave the rest unexplained. Clonal size and the V and J genes are those of that table, whereas D and trimming came from the DNA. The sample includes about 400,000 clones, with around nine tenths observed a single time. Around 4.5% of the sample is in the top ten clones.

General study outcomes and caveats: How much clinical and demographic metadata was included differed by source and by participant, and the metadata was provided uncurated.

The collaborating institutions used their own protocols to collect whole blood in K2EDTA tubes. For TCRbeta analysis, collaborators shipped samples in one of three forms: frozen whole blood, isolated PBMCs, or DNA extracted from either of those sample types. Comment on this clone: The specificity of this receptor is unknown. Base qualities are not provided; no much larger clone lies one nucleotide away.

The CDR1 and CDR2 encoded by the germline V gene are SGHDT and YYEEEE. V is pared back by 3 bases and J by 2 bases, with 25 bases lying between the germline termini. Spanning cysteine to phenylalanine, the CDR3 consists of 19 amino acids. CDR3 DNA only is kept here, 57 bases in frame from base 1. Input material: peripheral blood. The clonotype comes from a woman in her twenties or thirties with acute or convalescent COVID-19. In this chain, TRBV5-6 is recombined with TRBJ2-3; the D region possibly corresponds to TRBD2 (6 bases align). The DNA reads TGTGCCAGCAGCTCGATACTTGGAGGGAACACGAAATACACAGATACGCAGTATTTT. Translated, this is CASSSILGGNTKYTDTQYF.